The 30 T cell receptor beta chains below come from one sample, sequenced in a study of T-cell reconstitution after alpha-beta-depleted transplantation in children. Unique molecular identifiers were used to barcode this TCRbeta library. TCRdb called the PCR reads again in MiXCR, with one record for every CDR3 protein. The sample has about 200,000 distinct CDR3 sequences; about 6.6% are singletons. This material consisted of PBMCs, taken before TCRalphabeta/CD19-depleted stem cell transplant. The receptors shown here come from a boy aged 2 to 10 with acute lymphoblastic leukemia, due to receive a stem cell transplant.

In its sample, this clonotype was seen a few times. The chain has TRBV4-2 and TRBJ2-1; TRBD2 agrees at 7 bases. J lost 2 bases, V lost 4 bases, and 5 bases had no gene match. The CDR3 covers 15 residues. CDR1 and CDR2 from the germline V gene are LGHNA and YNFKEQ. The CDR3 loop is CASSLGGGPYNEQFF. CDR3 in DNA: TGTGCCAGCAGCCTGGGGGGGGGACCCTACAATGAGCAGTTCTTC.

This clonotype was picked up many times. V is TRBV25-1 and J is TRBJ2-7; D possibly matches TRBD1 or TRBD2 (5 bases each). The CDR3 covers 15 residues. V shed 1 base and J shed 3 bases, with 13 bases lying between them. The germline V gene encodes CDR1 MGHDK and CDR2 SYGVNS. CDR3 protein: CASSESRGGIYEQYF. CDR3 DNA: TGTGCCAGCAGTGAATCGAGGGGCGGTATCTACGAGCAGTACTTC.

The sample holds many counts of this clonotype. This chain connects TRBV20-1 to TRBJ2-7; 10 nucleotides line up with TRBD1. The CDR3 length is 13 residues. Germline V gene sequence: CDR1 DFQATT, CDR2 SNEGSKA (reference sequence). The junction had 6 bases not matched to a gene; V was cut back by 5 bases and J by 5 bases. The CDR3 DNA sequence: TGCAGTGCTGGCGACAGGGGGCTAAACGAGCAGTACTTC. Protein product: CSAGDRGLNEQYF.

This clonotype was detected a few times. The chain is built from TRBV7-2 and TRBJ2-3; the match to TRBD1 covers 10 bases. Germline CDR1 and CDR2: SGHTA and FQGNSA. Losses at the gene ends were 5 bases for V and 2 bases for J; bases not matched to a gene: 4. The CDR3 sequence is 15 residues long. The CDR3 loop is CASSHGTGVTDTQYF. In nucleotides, the CDR3 is TGTGCCAGCAGCCATGGGACAGGGGTCACAGATACGCAGTATTTT.

This clonotype was counted between two and nine times. The CDR3 DNA follows: TGCGCCAGCAGCTTAGTCTGGTCTAGCGGGGGGCCTCCAGATACGCAGTATTTT. This encodes CASSLVWSSGGPPDTQYF. This chain joins TRBV5-1 and TRBJ2-3, with 11 bases aligning to TRBD2. Germline V gives CDR1 SGHRS, CDR2 YFSETQ. The CDR3 has 18 amino acids. V was clipped by 2 bases and J by 4 bases; unmatched bases: 12.

The genes are TRBV11-2 and TRBJ2-5; 12 bases match TRBD2. The germline gives CDR1 SGHAT, CDR2 FQNNGV. V lost 0 bases and J lost 5; bases outside the gene matches: 7. The CDR3 is 17 residues long. The CDR3 nucleotides are TGTGCCAGCAGCTTAGAGACTAGCGGGAGAAGGGGGGAGACCCAGTACTTC. Translated, it gives CASSLETSGRRGETQYF. Drawing the rest from reference TRBV11-2 and TRBJ2-5, the complete variable domain is EAGVAQSPRYKIIEKRQSVAFWCNPISGHATLYWYQQILGQGPKLLIQFQNNGVVDDSQLPKDRFSAERLKGVDSTLKIQPAKLEDSAVYLCASSLETSGRRGETQYFGPGTRLLVL.

This clonotype was observed many times. The J gene is TRBJ2-7, the V gene TRBV28, with 8 positions matching TRBD1. V lost 4 bases, J lost 12 bases, and 14 bases stayed unmatched. The CDR3 is 14 amino acids. The germline V gene has CDR1 MDHEN and CDR2 SYDVKM. CDR3 DNA: TGTGCCAGCAGTTCCAGGACAGGGTCCCCTTTGGCGTACTTC. It yields the protein CASSSRTGSPLAYF.

This clonotype was seen many times. The chain carries TRBV28 and TRBJ1-5; D call uncertain. Trimming stripped 6 bases from V and 4 bases from J, with 7 bases between. The CDR3 is 12 residues long. Germline V gene sequence: CDR1 MDHEN, CDR2 SYDVKM. CDR3 loop: CASRSQNQPQHF. The CDR3 bases are TGTGCCAGCAGATCTCAGAATCAGCCCCAGCATTTT.

At least ten counts were recorded for this clonotype. The chain is built from TRBV9 and TRBJ2-1; 10 bases fit TRBD2. The CDR3 totals 15 residues. CDR1 is SGDLS and CDR2 is YYNGEE in the germline V gene. The V gene end was trimmed by 0 bases and the J gene end by 10 bases; junction bases not matched to a gene: 7. The DNA of the CDR3 is TGTGCCAGCAGCGTAGCACTAGCGGGAAGTCGGGAGCAGTTCTTC. It encodes CASSVALAGSREQFF. Full variable domain (missing parts from reference TRBV9 and TRBJ2-1): DSGVTQTPKHLITATGQRVTLRCSPRSGDLSVYWYQQSLDQGLQFLIQYYNGEERAKGNILERFSAQQFPDLHSELNLSSLELGDSALYFCASSVALAGSREQFFGPGTRLTVL.

Many counts were recorded for this clonotype. This sequence joins TRBV7-2 and TRBJ2-5; D not certain. The ends were cut back, 1 base at V and 1 base at J, with 10 bases in the middle. Looked up from germline, CDR1 is SGHTA and CDR2 is FQGNSA. The CDR3 is 15 amino acids. The CDR3 DNA is TGTGCCAGCAGCTTAGGGCAAGGGTTCCAAGAGACCCAGTACTTC. Protein sequence: CASSLGQGFQETQYF.

This clonotype showed up many times. The rearrangement links TRBV3-1 to TRBJ1-6; unclear D gene. CDR1 is LGHDT, CDR2 YNNKEL, per germline (reference sequence). This CDR3 region has 13 residues. V shed 4 bases and J shed 11 bases, with 12 bases lying between them. CDR3 coding DNA: TGTGCCAGCAGCCGAGAACTCGGGACACCCCTCCACTTT. It specifies CASSRELGTPLHF.

This clonotype was counted ten times or more. The chain has TRBV2 and TRBJ2-2; D uncertain. The CDR3 covers 16 residues. Germline assignment: CDR1 SNHLY and CDR2 FYNNEI. Trimming took off 2 bases at V and 0 bases at J, with 10 bases between the two ends. The CDR3 is CASSEQGSANTGELFF. The DNA of the CDR3 is TGTGCCAGCAGTGAACAAGGCAGTGCGAACACCGGGGAGCTGTTTTTT.

The chain recombines TRBV28 with TRBJ2-1; the D is unclear. Trimming cost V 9 bases and J 9 bases, with 12 bases left between them. This CDR3 is 11 amino acids long. Germline CDR1 MDHEN, CDR2 SYDVKM. CDR3 sequence: CASLQRTEQFF. CDR3 DNA: TGTGCCAGTTTACAGAGGACTGAGCAGTTCTTC.

The chain employs TRBV5-6 and TRBJ2-7; TRBD2 aligns across 7 bases. Germline CDR1 is SGHDT and CDR2 is YYEEEE. The V gene end was trimmed by 0 bases and the J gene end by 2 bases; junction bases not matched to a gene: 2. This CDR3 has 14 residues. The CDR3 reads CASSLGGSAYEQYF. CDR3 DNA: TGTGCCAGCAGCTTGGGCGGGAGCGCCTACGAGCAGTACTTC. Combining the CDR3 with reference TRBV5-6 and TRBJ2-7 gives the whole variable domain DAGVTQSPTHLIKTRGQQVTLRCSPKSGHDTVSWYQQALGQGPQFIFQYYEEEERQRGNFPDRFSGHQFPNYSSELNVNALLLGDSALYLCASSLGGSAYEQYFGPGTRLTVT.

This clonotype was seen ten or more times. The DNA of the CDR3 is TGTGCCAGCAGTTTTAGAGCGATGAACACTGAAGCTTTCTTT. It is translated as CASSFRAMNTEAFF. This rearrangement joins TRBV28 to TRBJ1-1, with D uncertain. The CDR3 loop spans 14 amino acids. V lost 3 bases to trimming and J lost 0 bases, with 8 bases between them. Germline V gene lookup returns CDR1 MDHEN and CDR2 SYDVKM.

By frequency in the sample, this clonotype is medium-sized. The rearrangement links TRBV2 to TRBJ2-3, with D hard to call. Germline-derived CDR1 and CDR2 are SNHLY and FYNNEI. The CDR3 covers 12 residues. V gave up 3 bases and J gave up 2 bases, with 3 bases separating them. The CDR3 sequence is CASSDNTDTQYF. As DNA, the CDR3 is TGTGCCAGCAGTGACAACACAGATACGCAGTATTTT. Full variable domain (outside the CDR3, taken from reference TRBV2 and TRBJ2-3): EPEVTQTPSHQVTQMGQEVILRCVPISNHLYFYWYRQILGQKVEFLVSFYNNEISEKSEIFDDQFSVERPDGSNFTLKIRSTKLEDSAMYFCASSDNTDTQYFGPGTRLTVL.

The chain joins TRBV20-1 to TRBJ2-7; the match to TRBD2 covers 11 bases. There are 13 residues in the CDR3. The germline CDR1 and CDR2 sequences are DFQATT and SNEGSKA (reference sequence). With V trimmed by 6 bases and J by 4 bases, 5 bases remained unmatched. This CDR3 is CSASLAGEYEQYF. As DNA, the CDR3 is TGCAGTGCCTCACTAGCGGGAGAGTACGAGCAGTACTTC.

In its sample, this clonotype was seen many times. This sequence joins TRBV27 and TRBJ2-5, with 9 bases that match TRBD2. Germline V gives CDR1 MNHEY, CDR2 SMNVEV (reference sequence). V lost 3 bases to trimming and J lost 5 bases; unmatched junction nucleotides: 13. There are 17 residues in the CDR3. CDR3: CASSLIMASGVIETQYF. CDR3 coding DNA: TGTGCCAGCAGTTTGATTATGGCTAGCGGGGTTATCGAGACCCAGTACTTC.

There are many counts of this clonotype. The V call is TRBV9, the J call TRBJ2-3; perhaps TRBD1 as D (5 bases). This CDR3 has 15 residues. The ends were cut back, 0 bases at V and 2 bases at J, with 10 bases in the middle. Germline V gives CDR1 SGDLS, CDR2 YYNGEE. Here the CDR3 DNA reads TGTGCCAGCAGCGTAGAAGGCAGGGCCACAGATACGCAGTATTTT. Its protein is CASSVEGRATDTQYF. Full variable domain (outside the CDR3, taken from reference TRBV9 and TRBJ2-3): DSGVTQTPKHLITATGQRVTLRCSPRSGDLSVYWYQQSLDQGLQFLIQYYNGEERAKGNILERFSAQQFPDLHSELNLSSLELGDSALYFCASSVEGRATDTQYFGPGTRLTVL.

This clonotype occurred many times. This chain joins TRBV20-1 and TRBJ2-1; D is unclear. V was pared by 7 bases and J by 2 bases, with 24 bases between. From germline, CDR1 is DFQATT and CDR2 SNEGSKA (reference sequence). The CDR3 contains 17 residues. CDR3 coding DNA: TGCAGTGGCCGCCCTTATGCAGGCAATGGGGCCTACAATGAGCAGTTCTTC. It specifies CSGRPYAGNGAYNEQFF.

This clonotype was counted many times. The chain is built from TRBV7-9 and TRBJ2-5, with TRBD1 identical over 9 bases. Germline CDR1 is SEHNR and CDR2 is FQNEAQ (reference sequence). Trimming cost V 6 bases and J 3 bases; bases outside gene matches: 14. CDR3 size: 17 residues. CDR3 in DNA: TGTGCCAGCAGTACTATTTCCGGGACAGGGATCGAAGAGACCCAGTACTTC. This translates into CASSTISGTGIEETQYF. Full variable domain (remainder filled in from reference TRBV7-9 and TRBJ2-5): DTGVSQNPRHKITKRGQNVTFRCDPISEHNRLYWYRQTLGQGPEFLTYFQNEAQLEKSRLLSDRFSAERPKGSFSTLEIQRTEQGDSAMYLCASSTISGTGIEETQYFGPGTRLLVL.

The J gene is TRBJ1-1, the V gene TRBV29-1; D is unclear. V was shortened by 7 bases and J by 5 bases, with 17 bases between the two germline ends. The CDR3 sequence is 13 residues long. Germline CDR1 reads SQVTM; CDR2 reads ANQGSEA. This CDR3 reads CSAVVSPGTEAFF. CDR3 DNA sequence: TGCAGCGCCGTCGTCTCCCCGGGGACTGAAGCTTTCTTT. The variable domain in full, completed from reference TRBV29-1 and TRBJ1-1, reads SAVISQKPSRDICQRGTSLTIQCQVDSQVTMMFWYRQQPGQSLTLIATANQGSEATYESGFVIDKFPISRPNLTFSTLTVSNMSPEDSSIYLCSAVVSPGTEAFFGQGTRLTVV.

This clonotype was counted only a few times. The chain carries TRBV7-2 and TRBJ2-7; a possible D gene is TRBD1 (5 bases). The CDR3 has 14 residues. CDR1 and CDR2 from the germline V gene are SGHTA and FQGNSA. V dropped 2 bases and J dropped 2 bases, with 10 bases sitting between them. The CDR3 loop reads CASSLQGPTYEQYF. For the CDR3, the DNA is TGTGCCAGCAGCTTACAGGGCCCAACCTACGAGCAGTACTTC.

This clonotype was detected ten times or more. V is TRBV7-2 and J is TRBJ2-2; TRBD2 might be the D (5 bases). Germline CDR1 and CDR2: SGHTA and FQGNSA. This CDR3 is 14 amino acids long. Trimming stripped 5 bases from V and 10 bases from J, with 17 bases between. The chain's CDR3 is CASSLLRTGVELFF. DNA for the CDR3: TGTGCCAGCAGCCTCCTGAGAACCGGGGTGGAGCTGTTTTTT.

This clonotype was recorded at least ten times. The rearrangement uses TRBV12-3 or TRBV12-4 and TRBJ2-7; 8 bases fit TRBD1. Losses at the gene ends were 4 bases for V and 2 bases for J; bases not matched to a gene: 7. This CDR3 is built from 15 residues. The CDR3 DNA reads as TGTGCCAGCAGTTCAAAAGACAGGGGTCCCTACGAGCAGTACTTC. Translating gives CASSSKDRGPYEQYF.

This clonotype showed up just once. The CDR3 DNA reads as TGTGCCAGCAGCTTAGCGATGAACGAGGGCTACGAGCAGTACTTC. Encoded protein: CASSLAMNEGYEQYF. This chain joins TRBV7-6 and TRBJ2-7; tentatively, D is TRBD2 (5 bases). The germline V and J ends were trimmed by 0 bases and 3 bases, with 12 bases remaining between them. The CDR3 has 15 amino acids. Germline assignment: CDR1 SGHVS and CDR2 FNYEAQ.

In this sample, this clonotype turned up a few times. The V call is TRBV3-1, the J call TRBJ1-2, with a tentative D call TRBD1 (6 bases). V was clipped by 3 bases and J by 8 bases, with 16 bases between them. The CDR3 is 14 amino acids. Germline V gene sequence: CDR1 LGHDT, CDR2 YNNKEL (reference sequence). The CDR3 coding sequence is TGTGCCAGCAGCCAGCAGGGCCAGGGGCACGGCTACACCTTC. Translating gives CASSQQGQGHGYTF.

This clonotype showed up many times. CDR3 residues: CSASFEDEQYF. The CDR3 coding sequence is TGCAGTGCTAGCTTCGAGGACGAGCAGTACTTC. The gene calls are TRBV20-1 and TRBJ2-7, with D unresolved. Trimming removed 3 bases at V and 5 bases at J, with 8 bases between. Germline CDR1 and CDR2: DFQATT and SNEGSKA (reference sequence). The CDR3 loop spans 11 amino acids.

This clonotype was counted only a few times. The V gene is TRBV4-2, the J gene TRBJ2-3; 9 nucleotides line up with TRBD2. The trim removed 0 bases at V and 4 bases at J, leaving 5 bases unmatched. CDR1 is LGHNA, CDR2 YNFKEQ, per germline. The CDR3 contains 16 residues. CDR3 DNA: TGTGCCAGCAGCCAAGAGGGCGCGGGGGGGCCAGATACGCAGTATTTT. Encoded protein: CASSQEGAGGPDTQYF.

This clonotype was recorded a few times. The chain uses TRBV5-4 and TRBJ2-3, with no clear D. This CDR3 spans 13 amino acids. Trimming left V 4 bases short and J 6 bases short, with 12 bases between. Germline assignment: CDR1 SGHNT and CDR2 YYREEE (reference sequence). The CDR3: CASSRPGFDTQYF. The CDR3 DNA sequence: TGTGCCAGCAGCCGCCCGGGCTTTGATACGCAGTATTTT.